This TCR beta chain was identified in a study of graft-versus-host responses after intestinal transplantation. About the study: Recipients uniformly received anti-thymocyte globulin induction, followed by tacrolimus and steroids for approximately 3 years. Study-wide results and caveats: There was an association between peak levels of circulating GvH clones and early post-transplant HvG declines.

Regarding this clone: Antigen: not known.

CDR3 length: 14 residues. The V gene's germline CDR1 is SGHRS and CDR2 YFSETQ. The V and J ends lost 4 bases and 2 bases respectively, with 11 bases between them. Method: immunoSEQ multiplex PCR; TCRdb's copy keeps in-frame clones and lacks some. The repertoire holds some 140,000 clones, with 80% to 95% as singletons. The material was unstimulated CD4+ T cells sorted from spleen or lymph node cells, obtained before intestinal transplant. The TCR originated in a human donor who received an intestinal transplant. The genes are TRBV5-1 and TRBJ2-3; possible D gene TRBD2, 6 bases. The CDR3, as DNA: TGCGCCAGCAGCGTTCGGGACTTCACAGATACGCAGTATTTT. This encodes CASSVRDFTDTQYF. Full variable domain (rest looked up from reference TRBV5-1 and TRBJ2-3): KAGVTQTPRYLIKTRGQQVTLSCSPISGHRSVSWYQQTPGQGLQFLFEYFSETQRNKGNFPGRFSGRQFSNSRSEMNVSTLELGDSALYLCASSVRDFTDTQYFGPGTRLTVL.